This T cell receptor (beta chain) is from a study of shared clonotypes between healthy human individuals. General study points: The naive CD4 repertoires of a handful of donors were compared, and roughly 5% of clonotypes were shared.

Notes on this clone: As yet, its antigen is unknown.

Every subset had its genomic DNA shared out evenly among several immunoSEQ plates. Original processing notes: Junction-only sequences without quality scores were provided by ImmunoSEQ, so filtering was different. Profiling relied on immunoSEQ multiplex PCR, and the TCRdb table lists in-frame clones only, not all of them. V and J calls plus clone size are reproduced from that table; the DNA served to infer D and trimming. Found here are a few hundred thousand clones, just over 95% of them singletons; the top ten hold around 0.32%. This TCR came from a man aged 25-40 years in good health. Sequenced: memory CD8+ T cells sorted from blood. As to subset: CD45RO+ cells pooled with CCR7-negative TemRA cells.

The chain's CDR3 is CSGGGRGGGRYNEQFF. DNA of the CDR3: TGCAGCGGTGGGGGCAGGGGTGGCGGGAGGTACAATGAGCAGTTCTTC. The J gene is TRBJ2-1, the V gene TRBV29-1; TRBD2 matches 8 bases. Germline CDR1 is SQVTM and CDR2 is ANQGSEA. The ends lost 7 bases at V and 4 bases at J; junction bases unmatched: 15. This CDR3 contains 16 residues.